This passage covers 9 T cell receptor beta chains from one sample sequenced in a study of cytomegalovirus exposure and HLA in healthy donors. Both 60 Vbeta primers and 13 Jbeta primers went into the PCR. Data came from immunoSEQ multiplex PCR; TCRdb stores just in-frame clones and leaves some out. The sample yields tens of thousands of clones, around 72% seen once. The sample was PBMCs. The origin of the receptors is a woman aged 35 to 49 in good health and CMV-seropositive.

In this sample, this clone turned up once. The chain joins TRBV9 to TRBJ2-6; TRBD2 aligns across 7 bases. Germline CDR1 SGDLS, CDR2 YYNGEE. The CDR3 contains 18 residues. J gave up 0 bases and V 0 bases, and 6 bases lay outside the gene matches. CDR3 protein: CASSVVMGGDSGANVLTF. CDR3 bases: TGTGCCAGCAGCGTAGTGATGGGAGGGGACTCTGGGGCCAACGTCCTGACTTTC.

To note about this clone: One junction end does not reproduce the germline sequence, and a read error may be involved. This chain links TRBV7-2 with TRBJ1-2, with 11 nucleotides matching TRBD1. This CDR3 has 15 residues. The germline V gene has CDR1 SGHTA and CDR2 FQGNSA. The CDR3 nucleotides read TGTGCCAGCAGCCTGATAGGGGGGACAGGGGGATACGTAAACTTC. Translating gives CASSLIGGTGGYVNF.

The V and J genes are TRBV7-2 and TRBJ2-1; the match to TRBD2 covers 9 bases. Unmatched junction bases numbered 6, after V lost 2 bases and J lost 7 bases. Per germline, CDR1 SGHTA and CDR2 FQGNSA. This CDR3 comprises 15 residues. Written as DNA, the CDR3 is TGTGCCAGCAGCTTAAACGCGGGGGGGCGGAATGAGCAGTTCTTC. This codes for CASSLNAGGRNEQFF. The complete variable domain, with remaining parts taken from reference TRBV7-2 and TRBJ2-1, reads GAGVSQSPSNKVTEKGKDVELRCDPISGHTALYWYRQSLGQGLEFLIYFQGNSAPDKSGLPSDRFSAERTGGSVSTLTIQRTQQEDSAVYLCASSLNAGGRNEQFFGPGTRLTVL.

This clone was seen just once. This chain joins TRBV27 and TRBJ2-1; 7 nucleotides agree with TRBD2. With V trimmed by 3 bases and J by 5 bases, 16 bases remained unmatched. Per the germline V gene, CDR1 is MNHEY and CDR2 is SMNVEV (reference sequence). CDR3 size: 18 residues. The CDR3 DNA sequence: TGTGCCAGCAGTTTTGGCACACGGGGGGTAGCGGGTGACAATGAGCAGTTCTTC. It codes for CASSFGTRGVAGDNEQFF.

The J gene is TRBJ1-2, the V gene TRBV27; no firm D call. The CDR3 is 12 residues long. Trimming removed 2 bases from V and 13 bases from J, with 14 bases in between. Germline CDR1 reads MNHEY; CDR2 reads SMNVEV (reference sequence). The CDR3 spells CASSLIRQALTF. The CDR3 region has the DNA TGTGCCAGCAGTTTAATTAGGCAGGCGCTCACCTTC.

V gene TRBV11-2 combines with J gene TRBJ2-5; 8 bases are a match to TRBD1. CDR1 and CDR2 from the germline V gene are SGHAT and FQNNGV. V shed 5 bases, J shed 3 bases, and the junction held 8 bases outside the gene matches. There are 15 residues in the CDR3. CDR3 region: CASSRDGTGKETQYF. The CDR3 DNA reads TGTGCCAGCAGCCGCGACGGGACAGGAAAAGAGACCCAGTACTTC.

The rearrangement joins TRBV6-5 to TRBJ1-3; the D gene is possibly TRBD1 (5 bases). The CDR3 extends over 15 amino acids. V dropped 5 bases and J dropped 4 bases, with 15 bases sitting between them. The germline V gene encodes CDR1 MNHEY and CDR2 SVGAGI. CDR3 sequence (DNA): TGTGCCAGCAGTAAAGGGACTCACCACGGAAACACCATATATTTT. Translating it yields CASSKGTHHGNTIYF.

The chain has TRBV5-4 and TRBJ2-7; D unresolved. Germline CDR1 and CDR2: SGHNT and YYREEE (reference sequence). The length of the CDR3 is 13 residues. V lost 7 bases and J lost 0, with 11 bases in between. The CDR3 here is CASGQDHSYEQYF. In nucleotides, the CDR3 is TGTGCCAGCGGGCAGGATCACTCCTACGAGCAGTACTTC.

V gene TRBV7-9 combines with J gene TRBJ1-2, with 7 bases identical to TRBD1. Germline V gene lookup returns CDR1 SEHNR and CDR2 FQNEAQ (reference sequence). V gave up 5 bases and J gave up 1 base; unmatched junction bases: 1. This CDR3 spans 13 amino acids. The CDR3 region is CASSRDSNYGYTF. Written as DNA, the CDR3 is TGTGCCAGCAGCCGGGACAGTAACTATGGCTACACCTTC.